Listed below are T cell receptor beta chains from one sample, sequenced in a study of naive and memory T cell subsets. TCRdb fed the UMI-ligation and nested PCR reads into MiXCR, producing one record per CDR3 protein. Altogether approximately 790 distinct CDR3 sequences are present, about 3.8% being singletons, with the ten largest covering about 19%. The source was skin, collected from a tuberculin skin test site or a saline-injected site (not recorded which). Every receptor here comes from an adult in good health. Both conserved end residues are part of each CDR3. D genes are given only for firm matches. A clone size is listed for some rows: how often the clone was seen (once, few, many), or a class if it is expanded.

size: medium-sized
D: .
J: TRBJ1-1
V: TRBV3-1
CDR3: CASSPPGRLLNTEAFF
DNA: TGTGCCAGCAGCCCCCCGGGACGCTTATTGAACACTGAAGCTTTCTTT

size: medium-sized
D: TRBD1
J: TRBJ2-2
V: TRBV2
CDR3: CASRGPGQWAGELFF
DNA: TGTGCCAGCAGGGGACCGGGACAGTGGGCCGGGGAGCTGTTTTTT

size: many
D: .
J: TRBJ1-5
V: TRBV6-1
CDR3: CASSQGLFGNQPQHF
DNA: TGTGCCAGCAGTCAAGGACTGTTTGGAAATCAGCCCCAGCATTTT

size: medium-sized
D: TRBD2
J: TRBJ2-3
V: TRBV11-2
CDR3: CASSLELAGATDTQYF
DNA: TGTGCCAGCAGCTTAGAACTAGCGGGAGCGACAGATACGCAGTATTTT

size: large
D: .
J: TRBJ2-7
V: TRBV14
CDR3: CASSQATGGYYEQYF
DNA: TGTGCCAGCAGCCAAGCTACCGGGGGCTACTACGAGCAGTACTTC

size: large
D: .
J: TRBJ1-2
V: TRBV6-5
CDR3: CASREGPSNYGYTF
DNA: TGTGCCAGCAGAGAGGGGCCTTCTAACTATGGCTACACCTTC

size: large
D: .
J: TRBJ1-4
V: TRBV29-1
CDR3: CSVRGLREKLFF
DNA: TGCAGCGTCAGGGGCCTAAGAGAAAAACTGTTTTTT

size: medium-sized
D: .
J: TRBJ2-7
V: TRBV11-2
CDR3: CASSLAGEREQYF
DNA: TGTGCCAGCAGCTTAGCGGGAGAGCGCGAGCAGTACTTC

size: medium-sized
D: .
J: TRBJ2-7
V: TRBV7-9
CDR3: CASGRAVWDEQYF
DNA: TGTGCCAGCGGCCGGGCAGTATGGGACGAGCAGTACTTC

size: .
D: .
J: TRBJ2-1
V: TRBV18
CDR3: CASSPPNPRNNEQFF
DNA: TGTGCCAGCTCACCACCGAATCCCAGAAACAATGAGCAGTTCTTC

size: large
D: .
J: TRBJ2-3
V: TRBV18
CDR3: CASSVVGHTDTQYF
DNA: TGTGCCAGCTCAGTCGTCGGGCACACAGATACGCAGTATTTT

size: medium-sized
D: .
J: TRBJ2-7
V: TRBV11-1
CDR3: CASSFAGASVYEQYF
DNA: TGTGCCAGCAGCTTTGCGGGGGCGTCGGTCTACGAGCAGTACTTC

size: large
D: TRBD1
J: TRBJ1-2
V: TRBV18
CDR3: CASSPTGGENANYGYTF
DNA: TGTGCCAGCTCACCGACAGGGGGCGAAAACGCTAACTATGGCTACACCTTC

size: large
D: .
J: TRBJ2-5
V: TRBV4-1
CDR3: CASSPFSDGGDRETQYF
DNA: TGCGCCAGCAGCCCCTTTAGCGACGGCGGAGACCGGGAGACCCAGTACTTC

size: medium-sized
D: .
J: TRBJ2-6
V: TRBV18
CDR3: CASSPPGVSGANVLTF
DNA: TGTGCCAGCTCACCACCGGGGGTCTCTGGGGCCAACGTCCTGACTTTC

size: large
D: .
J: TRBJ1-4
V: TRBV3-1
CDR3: CASSQEGVGRGNEKLFF
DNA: TGTGCCAGCAGCCAAGAAGGAGTGGGGCGCGGTAATGAAAAACTGTTTTTT

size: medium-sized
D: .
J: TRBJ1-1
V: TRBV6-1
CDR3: CASSAMPGTQTEAFF
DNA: TGTGCCAGCAGCGCGATGCCAGGGACCCAGACTGAAGCTTTCTTT

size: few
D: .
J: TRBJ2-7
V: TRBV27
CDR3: CASSFTGSDYEQYF
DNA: TGTGCCAGCAGTTTTACAGGGTCCGACTACGAGCAGTACTTC

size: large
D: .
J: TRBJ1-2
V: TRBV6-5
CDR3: CASSLREGGGYTF
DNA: TGTGCCAGCAGTCTCCGGGAGGGAGGTGGCTACACCTTC

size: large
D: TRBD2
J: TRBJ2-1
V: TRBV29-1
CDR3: CSVSGLAGERGQFF
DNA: TGCAGCGTGAGTGGACTAGCGGGAGAACGCGGGCAGTTCTTC

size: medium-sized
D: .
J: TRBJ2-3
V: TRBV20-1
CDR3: CSASGSVRWGTDTQYF
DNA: TGCAGTGCTAGTGGGTCAGTGCGATGGGGCACAGATACGCAGTATTTT

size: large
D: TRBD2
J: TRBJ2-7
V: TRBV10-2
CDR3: CASSAAKGLAYEQYF
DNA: TGCGCCAGCAGCGCCGCTAAGGGACTAGCCTACGAGCAGTACTTC

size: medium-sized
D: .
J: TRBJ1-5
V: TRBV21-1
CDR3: CASSKSAGGGQGGVRGGNQPQHF
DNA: TGTGCCAGCAGCAAATCGGCGGGCGGGGGACAGGGGGGAGTTAGAGGGGGCAATCAGCCCCAGCATTTT

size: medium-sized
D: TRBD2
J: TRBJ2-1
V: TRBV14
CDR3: CASSQLRLADNNEQFF
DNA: TGTGCCAGCAGCCAATTAAGACTAGCGGATAACAATGAGCAGTTCTTC

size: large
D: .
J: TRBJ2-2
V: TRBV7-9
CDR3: CASSFIAASLTGELFF
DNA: TGTGCCAGCAGCTTCATAGCGGCATCACTCACCGGGGAGCTGTTTTTT

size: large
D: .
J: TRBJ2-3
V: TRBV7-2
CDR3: CASSFPGRPDTQYF
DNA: TGTGCCAGCAGCTTTCCCGGGAGACCAGATACGCAGTATTTT

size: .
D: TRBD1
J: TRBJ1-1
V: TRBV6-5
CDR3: CASSARTGGTEAFF
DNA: TGTGCCAGCAGTGCGCGGACAGGGGGAACTGAAGCTTTCTTT

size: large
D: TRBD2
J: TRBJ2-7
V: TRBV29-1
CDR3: CSAGPGLASEQYF
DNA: TGCAGCGCAGGACCGGGACTAGCTTCCGAGCAGTACTTC